The T cell receptor beta chain described here comes from a study of vaccination and CD4 T cells after COVID-19. Study context: Every participant was given two doses of BNT162b2 or mRNA-1273 vaccine.

The treatment denotes: approximately 11-day PBMC culture with coronavirus spike peptide pools or control peptides (ViraFEST assay). ViraFEST grew antigen-specific T cells using peptide pools, then sequenced TCRs. This clonotype has just one count. Its antigen is unidentified. Germline V gene lookup returns CDR1 SEHNR and CDR2 FQNEAQ (reference sequence). V was clipped by 3 bases and J by 5 bases, with 19 bases between them. There are 16 residues in the CDR3. Cultured CD4+ T cells had their DNA profiled by the Oncomine TCR Beta short-read assay. TCRdb reanalysed the PCR reads using MiXCR and keeps one entry per CDR3 protein. The data contain about 7,100 distinct CDR3 sequences, around three fifths of them singletons.

This TCR was sampled from a human donor who had recovered from COVID-19. Sequenced: CD4+ T cells from blood, cultured in vitro. The genes are TRBV7-9 and TRBJ2-5; possibly TRBD1 for D (7 bases). The CDR3 DNA follows: TGTGCCAGCAGCTTTAATCGATGGGCAGGGGGGGAGACCCAGTACTTC. Protein sequence: CASSFNRWAGGETQYF.